This T cell receptor (beta chain) was documented in a study of blood T cell repertoires in COVID-19. Study-wide background: Both acute and convalescent COVID-19 samples were obtained from the United States, Italy and Spain. PBMCs, B-cell-depleted T cells, or T cells provided the cDNA or gDNA that made up the material.

How the authors handled the data: By means of reference gene primer amplification, nucleated cell counts were estimated. Measured with immunoSEQ multiplex PCR; TCRdb has only the in-frame clones, and not every one. Clonal size and the V and J genes are those of that table, whereas D and trimming came from the DNA. The sample records tens of thousands of clones, about nine tenths being singletons. The CDR3 is made up of 15 amino acids. The V and J ends lost 1 base and 3 bases, in that order; junction bases with no gene match: 4. Germline V gives CDR1 SGHNT, CDR2 YENEEA. The receptor was derived from a male donor with acute or convalescent COVID-19. The chain has TRBV11-3 and TRBJ2-3, with TRBD1 identical over 7 bases. Sequencing used peripheral blood. DNA of the CDR3: TGTGCCAGCAGCTTAGGACAGGGCTCGACAGATACGCAGTATTTT. Encoded protein: CASSLGQGSTDTQYF.